The next 10 T cell receptor beta chains were all read from a single sample in a study of T cell changes during pregnancy in multiple sclerosis. Sequencing was performed with immunoSEQ multiplex PCR; in TCRdb, only in-frame clones are kept and a portion is missing. This sample has 30,000 to 35,000 clones, with approximately 90% found just once. Sequenced here: CD8+ T cells from peripheral blood mononuclear cells, sampled in the first trimester of pregnancy. The receptors derive from a female donor with multiple sclerosis, enrolled in a pregnancy study.

The chain combines TRBV7-6 with TRBJ2-5; D remains ambiguous. Germline-derived CDR1 and CDR2 are SGHVS and FNYEAQ. The CDR3 sequence is 12 residues long. V lost 5 bases and J lost 5, with 9 bases in between. The CDR3 spells CASSPLMETQYF. As DNA, the CDR3 is TGTGCCAGCAGCCCGCTAATGGAGACCCAGTACTTC.

The chain joins TRBV4-1 to TRBJ2-3, with TRBD2 matching 10 bases. The CDR3 totals 18 residues. After removal of 1 base from V and 0 bases from J, the junction contained 7 bases not matched to a gene. Germline V gene data show CDR1 as MGHRA and CDR2 as YSYEKL. For the CDR3, the DNA is TGCGCCAGCAGCCAAGTAGTTAGCGGGAGGAGTAGCACAGATACGCAGTATTTT. Protein product: CASSQVVSGRSSTDTQYF.

This chain connects TRBV4-3 to TRBJ2-2; D remains unclear. CDR1 and CDR2 from the germline V gene are LGHNA and YSLEER. CDR3 length equals 15 residues. Trimming left V 1 base short and J 7 bases short, with 13 bases between. The CDR3 loop reads CASSQGALSGGELFF. The CDR3 coding sequence is TGCGCCAGCAGCCAAGGGGCGTTATCCGGCGGGGAGCTGTTTTTT.

This chain uses TRBV6-1 with TRBJ2-1, with unresolved D. Deletions cut 3 bases from V and 3 bases from J, with 6 bases between. CDR3 length: 13 residues. Looked up from germline, CDR1 is MNHNS and CDR2 is SASEGT. CDR3 amino acids: CASSDEFYNEQFF. The CDR3 DNA follows: TGTGCCAGCAGTGACGAGTTCTACAATGAGCAGTTCTTC.

This chain joins TRBV27 and TRBJ2-3; TRBD2 matches 13 bases. The CDR3 covers 16 residues. Germline trimming cut 4 bases from V and 4 bases from J; bases unmatched to any gene: 5. The germline V gene has CDR1 MNHEY and CDR2 SMNVEV (reference sequence). In DNA form, the CDR3 reads TGTGCCAGCAGTTCCCGACTAGCGGGAGGCGCAGATACGCAGTATTTT. It specifies CASSSRLAGGADTQYF.

The rearrangement uses TRBV19 and TRBJ2-7; TRBD1 agrees at 8 bases. From germline, CDR1 is LNHDA and CDR2 SQIVND (reference sequence). After removal of 1 base from V and 3 bases from J, the junction contained 5 bases not matched to a gene. The CDR3 is 15 residues long. CDR3 loop: CASSIGGTGIYEQYF. In DNA form, the CDR3 reads TGTGCCAGTAGTATAGGGGGGACAGGCATCTACGAGCAGTACTTC.

This chain uses TRBV5-1 with TRBJ2-1; D ambiguous. This CDR3 is 11 amino acids long. CDR1 is SGHRS and CDR2 is YFSETQ in the germline V gene. V was shortened by 0 bases and J by 15 bases, with 10 bases between the two germline ends. The DNA of the CDR3 is TGCGCCAGCAGCTTGGGCAGGCAATCGTTCTTC. Translated, it gives CASSLGRQSFF.

The V call is TRBV27, the J call TRBJ1-4; a possible D gene is TRBD1 (5 bases). This CDR3 is built from 16 residues. The V and J ends lost 2 bases and 6 bases respectively, with 16 bases between them. Germline CDR1 and CDR2: MNHEY and SMNVEV (reference sequence). The CDR3 DNA reads as TGTGCCAGCAGTTTAGGGGCCACCCGTTTACATGAAAAACTGTTTTTT. This gives the protein CASSLGATRLHEKLFF.

V is TRBV2 and J is TRBJ2-3, with TRBD2 matching over 11 bases. The germline CDR1 and CDR2 sequences are SNHLY and FYNNEI. This CDR3 spans 16 amino acids. Germline trimming cut 8 bases from V and 5 bases from J; bases unmatched to any gene: 12. CDR3 loop: CASGLLLAGVLDTQYF. CDR3 bases: TGTGCCAGCGGTCTGCTACTAGCGGGAGTTTTAGATACGCAGTATTTT.

The chain links TRBV2 to TRBJ1-1; unclear D gene. Germline CDR1 SNHLY, CDR2 FYNNEI. The V and J ends lost 8 bases and 2 bases respectively, with 15 bases between them. CDR3 size: 14 residues. The DNA for the CDR3 is TGTGCCAGCGAGGGAACAGCATTAAACACTGAAGCTTTCTTT. Translated, it gives CASEGTALNTEAFF.